A single sample gave rise to the 5 T cell receptor beta chains below, sequenced in a study of shared clonotypes between healthy human individuals. Sequenced by immunoSEQ multiplex PCR; TCRdb stores in-frame clones only, minus some. The sample includes about 2 million clones, roughly 95% of them seen just once. Only CD45RO-negative cells positively selected for CCR7 counted as naive CD8 cells, so terminally differentiated effector memory CD45RA+ cells were excluded. Sequenced: naive CD8+ T cells sorted from blood. The source is a man aged 18 to 29 in good health.

The rearrangement uses TRBV4-3 and TRBJ1-2, with a weak D call TRBD1 (6 bases). Deletions cut 4 bases from V and 4 bases from J, with 25 bases between. CDR1 and CDR2 from the germline V gene are LGHNA and YSLEER. The CDR3 spans 18 residues. The CDR3 reads CASSRAFAEEGVFYGYTF. CDR3 sequence (DNA): TGCGCCAGCAGCCGAGCCTTCGCGGAGGAGGGGGTATTCTATGGCTACACCTTC.

The chain uses TRBV7-9 and TRBJ2-7, with D perhaps being TRBD1 or TRBD2 (5 bases each). Germline V gene lookup returns CDR1 SEHNR and CDR2 FQNEAQ (reference sequence). Trimming took off 3 bases at V and 0 bases at J, with 12 bases between the two ends. The CDR3 is 15 residues long. The CDR3 DNA reads TGTGCCAGCAGCTTCTCTGGGACCCCCTCCTACGAGCAGTACTTC. Translated, it gives CASSFSGTPSYEQYF.

The chain combines TRBV28 with TRBJ2-5; possibly TRBD2 for D (5 bases). V was shortened by 2 bases and J by 5 bases, with 15 bases between the two germline ends. Germline assignment: CDR1 MDHEN and CDR2 SYDVKM. The CDR3 contains 15 residues. CDR3 sequence: CASSLAAESTETQYF. The CDR3 nucleotides read TGTGCCAGCAGTTTAGCAGCGGAATCGACGGAGACCCAGTACTTC.

In regard to this clone: This specimen includes other DNA sequences encoding the same CDR3. The chain couples TRBV30 to TRBJ1-4, with D possibly being TRBD1 (6 bases). Looked up from germline, CDR1 is GTSNPN and CDR2 is SVGIG (reference sequence). V dropped 0 bases and J dropped 0 bases, with 8 bases sitting between them. The CDR3 has 15 amino acids. Here the CDR3 reads CAWSVGAATNEKLFF. CDR3 in DNA: TGTGCCTGGAGTGTGGGGGCAGCAACTAATGAAAAACTGTTTTTT.

The V gene is TRBV12-5, the J gene TRBJ2-1; no definite D call. Germline CDR1 LGHNT, CDR2 FRNRAP. This CDR3 region has 12 residues. V lost 0 bases to trimming and J lost 8 bases, with 5 bases between them. CDR3 DNA: TGTGCTAGTGGTTTGGTTAAGGATGAGCAGTTCTTC. Its translation is CASGLVKDEQFF. Full variable domain (missing parts from reference TRBV12-5 and TRBJ2-1): DARVTQTPRHKVTEMGQEVTMRCQPILGHNTVFWYRQTMMQGLELLAYFRNRAPLDDSGMPKDRFSAEMPDATLATLKIQPSEPRDSAVYFCASGLVKDEQFFGPGTRLTVL.